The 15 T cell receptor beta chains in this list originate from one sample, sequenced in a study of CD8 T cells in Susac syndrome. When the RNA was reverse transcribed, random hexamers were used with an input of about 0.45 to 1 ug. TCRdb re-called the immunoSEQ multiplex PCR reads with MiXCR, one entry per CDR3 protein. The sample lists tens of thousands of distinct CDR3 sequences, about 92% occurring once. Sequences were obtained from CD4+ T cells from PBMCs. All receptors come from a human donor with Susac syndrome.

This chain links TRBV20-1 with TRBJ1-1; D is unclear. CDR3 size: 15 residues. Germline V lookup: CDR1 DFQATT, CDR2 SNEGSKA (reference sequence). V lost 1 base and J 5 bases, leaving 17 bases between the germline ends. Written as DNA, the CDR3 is TGCAGTGCTAGAGCCACCAGCGCCGGGCGGACTGAAGCTTTCTTT. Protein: CSARATSAGRTEAFF.

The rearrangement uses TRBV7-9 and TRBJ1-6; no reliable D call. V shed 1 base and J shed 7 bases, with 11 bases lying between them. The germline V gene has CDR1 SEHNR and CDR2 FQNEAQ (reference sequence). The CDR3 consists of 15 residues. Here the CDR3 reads CASSLVGQMNSPLHF. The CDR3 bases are TGTGCCAGCAGCTTAGTCGGCCAGATGAATTCACCCCTCCACTTT.

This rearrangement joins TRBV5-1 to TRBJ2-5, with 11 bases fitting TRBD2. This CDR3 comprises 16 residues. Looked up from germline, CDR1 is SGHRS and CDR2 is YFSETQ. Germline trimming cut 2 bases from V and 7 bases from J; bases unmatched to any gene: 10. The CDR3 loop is CASSFTSGGRQGTQYF. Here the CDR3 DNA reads TGCGCCAGCAGCTTCACTAGCGGGGGCCGCCAGGGGACCCAGTACTTC.

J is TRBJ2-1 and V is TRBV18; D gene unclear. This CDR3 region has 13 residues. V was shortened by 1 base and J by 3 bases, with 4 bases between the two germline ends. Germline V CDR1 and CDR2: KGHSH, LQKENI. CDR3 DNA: TGTGCCAGCTCACCACGGGACTACAATGAGCAGTTCTTC. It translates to CASSPRDYNEQFF. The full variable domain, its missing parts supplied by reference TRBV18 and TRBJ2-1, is NAGVMQNPRHLVRRRGQEARLRCSPMKGHSHVYWYRQLPEEGLKFMVYLQKENIIDESGMPKERFSAEFPKEGPSILRIQQVVRGDSAAYFCASSPRDYNEQFFGPGTRLTVL.

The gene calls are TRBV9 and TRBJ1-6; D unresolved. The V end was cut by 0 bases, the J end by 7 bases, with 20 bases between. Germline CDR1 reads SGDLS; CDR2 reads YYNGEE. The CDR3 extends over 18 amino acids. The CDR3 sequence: CASSVGPRASRGNSPLHF. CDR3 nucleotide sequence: TGTGCCAGCAGCGTAGGCCCCCGGGCCTCGAGAGGGAATTCACCCCTCCACTTT.

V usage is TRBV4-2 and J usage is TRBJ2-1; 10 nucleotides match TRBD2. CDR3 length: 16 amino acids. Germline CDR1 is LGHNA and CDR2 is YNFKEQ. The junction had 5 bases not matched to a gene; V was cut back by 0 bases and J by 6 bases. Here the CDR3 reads CASSQEGAGGFNEQFF. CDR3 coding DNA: TGTGCCAGCAGCCAAGAAGGAGCGGGAGGGTTCAATGAGCAGTTCTTC.

The CDR3 sequence: CASSVRSSEYLRGYTF. The CDR3 nucleotides read TGTGCCAGCAGCGTTCGATCATCCGAATATCTTCGAGGCTACACCTTC. This chain uses TRBV9 with TRBJ1-2; no clear D gene. V was cut by 2 bases and J by 8 bases, with 22 bases left in between. This CDR3 spans 16 amino acids. Germline V gene sequence: CDR1 SGDLS, CDR2 YYNGEE.

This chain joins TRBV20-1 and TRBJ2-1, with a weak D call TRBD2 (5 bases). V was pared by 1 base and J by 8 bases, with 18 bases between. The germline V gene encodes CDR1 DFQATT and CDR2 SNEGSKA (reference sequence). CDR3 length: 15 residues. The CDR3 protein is CSARGPRGSSHEQFF. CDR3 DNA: TGCAGTGCTAGAGGCCCCCGGGGTAGCAGTCATGAGCAGTTCTTC.

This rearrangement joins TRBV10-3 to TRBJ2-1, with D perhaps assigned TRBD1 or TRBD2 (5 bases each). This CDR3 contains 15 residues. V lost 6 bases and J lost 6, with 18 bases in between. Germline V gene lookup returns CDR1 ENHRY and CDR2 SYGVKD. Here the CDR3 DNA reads TGTGCCATCAGGGACCGGGACGCTCGCGTCAATGAGCAGTTCTTC. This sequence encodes CAIRDRDARVNEQFF.

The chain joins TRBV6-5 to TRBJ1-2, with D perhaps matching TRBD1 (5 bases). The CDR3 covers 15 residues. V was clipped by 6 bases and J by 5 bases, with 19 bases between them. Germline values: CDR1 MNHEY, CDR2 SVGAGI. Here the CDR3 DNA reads TGTGCCAGCAGCAACCAGGGAATTCCCTTTTATGGCTACACCTTC. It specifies CASSNQGIPFYGYTF.

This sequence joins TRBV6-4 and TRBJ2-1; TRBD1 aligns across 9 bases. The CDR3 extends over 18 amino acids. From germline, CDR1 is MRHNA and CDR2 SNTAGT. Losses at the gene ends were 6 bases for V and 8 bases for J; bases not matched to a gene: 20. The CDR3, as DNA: TGTGCCAGCAGGCGCACCTCCTCCGGGACAGGGAGGGCGGATGAGCAGTTCTTC. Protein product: CASRRTSSGTGRADEQFF.

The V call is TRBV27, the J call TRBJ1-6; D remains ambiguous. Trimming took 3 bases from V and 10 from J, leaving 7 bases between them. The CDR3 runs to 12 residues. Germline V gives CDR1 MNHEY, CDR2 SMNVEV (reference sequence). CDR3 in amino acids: CASSFQWSPLHF. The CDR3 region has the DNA TGTGCCAGCAGTTTTCAGTGGTCACCCCTCCACTTT.

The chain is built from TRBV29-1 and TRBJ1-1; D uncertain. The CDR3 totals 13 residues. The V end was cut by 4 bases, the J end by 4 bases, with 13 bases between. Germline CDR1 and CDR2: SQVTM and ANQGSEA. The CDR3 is CSVGGRLSTEAFF. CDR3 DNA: TGCAGCGTTGGAGGACGGTTGAGCACTGAAGCTTTCTTT. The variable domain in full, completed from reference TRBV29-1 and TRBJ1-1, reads SAVISQKPSRDICQRGTSLTIQCQVDSQVTMMFWYRQQPGQSLTLIATANQGSEATYESGFVIDKFPISRPNLTFSTLTVSNMSPEDSSIYLCSVGGRLSTEAFFGQGTRLTVV.

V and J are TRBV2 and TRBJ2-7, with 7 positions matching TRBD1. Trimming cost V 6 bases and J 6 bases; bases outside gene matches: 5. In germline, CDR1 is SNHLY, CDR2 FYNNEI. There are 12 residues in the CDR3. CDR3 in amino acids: CASSSDRAEQYF. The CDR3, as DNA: TGTGCCAGCAGCTCCGACAGGGCCGAGCAGTACTTC.

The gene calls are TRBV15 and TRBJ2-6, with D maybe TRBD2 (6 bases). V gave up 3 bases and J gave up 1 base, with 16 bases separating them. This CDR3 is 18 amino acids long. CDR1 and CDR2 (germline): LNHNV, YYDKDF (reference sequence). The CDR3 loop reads CATSRTGTPYSGANVLTF. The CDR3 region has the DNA TGTGCCACCAGCAGGACCGGGACTCCCTATTCTGGGGCCAACGTCCTGACTTTC.